Below, 16 T cell receptor beta chains from the same sample are listed, as sequenced in a study of molecular identifiers for immune sequencing clone quantification. TCRdb processed the PCR reads anew with MiXCR; each CDR3 protein has one entry. Among approximately 590,000 distinct CDR3 sequences listed, around 25% were seen once. Sequencing was done on a sample of naive CD8+ T cells from blood, with Jurkat cell RNA spiked in. Subset defined: FACS-sorted CD8+CD4-CCR7+CD45RA+ naive T cells. These receptor sequences come from a human donor in good health. Some libraries in this study had Jurkat cell RNA spiked in.

This clonotype was found a few times. The chain combines TRBV4-1 with TRBJ2-1; a weak D match, TRBD2 (5 bases). The germline CDR1 and CDR2 sequences are MGHRA and YSYEKL. The CDR3 is made up of 16 amino acids. V lost 4 bases and J lost 3, with 16 bases in between. The CDR3 nucleotides are TGCGCCAGCAGCCCTTCCCGGGCCCGGGACTACAATGAGCAGTTCTTC. Encoded protein: CASSPSRARDYNEQFF.

This clonotype came up many times. The CDR3 protein is CASSSPRQLNTEAFF. In DNA form, the CDR3 reads TGTGCCAGCAGCTCGCCTCGACAGCTAAACACTGAAGCTTTCTTT. The rearrangement links TRBV11-2 to TRBJ1-1; D possibly corresponds to TRBD1 (5 bases). The CDR3 is 15 residues long. V was pared by 4 bases and J by 2 bases, with 14 bases between. Germline loops: CDR1 SGHAT, CDR2 FQNNGV.

The chain recombines TRBV19 with TRBJ1-5; D not resolved. V lost 5 bases to trimming and J lost 7 bases, with 9 bases between them. This CDR3 contains 12 residues. Germline CDR1 and CDR2: LNHDA and SQIVND (reference sequence). The CDR3 coding sequence is TGTGCCAGTAGTCTCAGCACGCAGCCCCAGCATTTT. Amino acids: CASSLSTQPQHF.

This rearrangement joins TRBV10-3 to TRBJ2-7, with D possibly matching TRBD2 (6 bases). Germline lookup yields CDR1 ENHRY and CDR2 SYGVKD. The CDR3 extends over 15 amino acids. Trimming took 5 bases from V and 5 from J, leaving 19 bases between them. Here the CDR3 reads CAISPERVTLHEQYF. The CDR3 nucleotides read TGTGCCATCAGTCCAGAGCGGGTAACCCTACACGAGCAGTACTTC.

Note on this clonotype: A junction boundary mismatches the germline segment, possibly from a read error. The rearrangement joins TRBV6-2 or TRBV6-3 to TRBJ2-7, with D perhaps TRBD1 or TRBD2 (5 bases each). Germline CDR1 reads MNHEY; CDR2 reads SVGEGT. The CDR3 runs 13 residues. The CDR3: CASGYTGGYEQYF. The CDR3, as DNA: TGTGCCAGCGGTTACACTGGGGGTTACGAGCAGTACTTC.

V usage is TRBV7-6 and J usage is TRBJ2-1, with 10 nucleotides matching TRBD2. Germline CDR1 and CDR2: SGHVS and FNYEAQ. The CDR3 runs to 17 residues. J lost 9 bases, V lost 0 bases, and 11 bases had no gene match. The CDR3 sequence: CASSLARGAGGPGEQFF. DNA for the CDR3: TGTGCCAGCAGCTTAGCGCGGGGAGCGGGGGGGCCCGGTGAGCAGTTCTTC.

This clonotype was detected ten times or more. This chain joins TRBV29-1 and TRBJ2-3; the D call may be TRBD1 or TRBD2 (6 bases each). The germline V gene encodes CDR1 SQVTM and CDR2 ANQGSEA. CDR3 length: 13 residues. V was trimmed by 7 bases and J by 1 base, leaving 12 bases between them. The CDR3 coding sequence is TGCAGCGCGGGGGCTAAGGGCACAGATACGCAGTATTTT. Translation: CSAGAKGTDTQYF.

On this clonotype itself: A read error may explain this, as a much larger clone is one base away. The chain has TRBV28 and TRBJ2-7; 8 nucleotides agree with TRBD1. CDR3 length: 14 residues. Germline V gene lookup returns CDR1 MDHEN and CDR2 SYDVKM. The CDR3 protein is CARSPPTGAYEQYF. The CDR3 region has the DNA TGTGCCCGCAGTCCACCGACAGGGGCCTACGAGCAGTACTTC.

This clonotype was observed a few times. The chain employs TRBV27 and TRBJ2-7; 9 nucleotides line up with TRBD2. The CDR3 is made up of 15 amino acids. Germline V gives CDR1 MNHEY, CDR2 SMNVEV (reference sequence). V was pared by 6 bases and J by 5 bases, with 11 bases of the junction left unmatched. CDR3 bases: TGTGCCAGCAGGCGTAATATGCGGGAGGGCCACGAGCAGTACTTC. Protein product: CASRRNMREGHEQYF.

The sample holds a few counts of this clonotype. This chain links TRBV27 with TRBJ1-1; D gene ambiguous. CDR3 size: 15 residues. V dropped 1 base and J dropped 3 bases, with 12 bases sitting between them. CDR1 is MNHEY, CDR2 SMNVEV, per germline (reference sequence). CDR3 residues: CASSLFYGVDTEAFF. Here the CDR3 DNA reads TGTGCCAGCAGTTTATTCTATGGGGTCGACACTGAAGCTTTCTTT.

As regards this clonotype: A clone one base away is much larger, so this may be a read error. The chain combines TRBV29-1 with TRBJ2-7; maybe TRBD2 (6 bases). Germline V gene data show CDR1 as SQVTM and CDR2 as ANQGSEA. Trimming pared 5 bases from V and 0 bases from J, leaving 20 bases between. This CDR3 is 16 amino acids long. For the CDR3, the DNA is TGCAGCGTTTTGGAGGGCCCCAGGATGAGCTCCTACGAGCAGTACTTC. This sequence encodes CSVLEGPRMSSYEQYF.

This clonotype was counted ten times or more. The gene calls are TRBV6-5 and TRBJ2-2; D not certain. The germline gives CDR1 MNHEY, CDR2 SVGAGI. The germline V and J ends were trimmed by 0 bases and 6 bases, with 5 bases remaining between them. The CDR3 contains 13 residues. The CDR3 is CASSYSIAGELFF. CDR3 coding DNA: TGTGCCAGCAGTTACTCCATCGCCGGGGAGCTGTTTTTT.

This clonotype was counted at least ten times. The rearrangement links TRBV7-8 to TRBJ2-7; no clear D gene. The V gene's germline CDR1 is SGHVS and CDR2 FQNEAQ. The CDR3 totals 11 residues. The V gene lost 5 bases and the J gene lost 5 bases, with 7 bases spanning the gap. CDR3 DNA sequence: TGTGCCAGCAGCCCCGTAAACGAGCAGTACTTC. It specifies CASSPVNEQYF.

Points on this clonotype: A much larger clone is a single base away; this may be a read error. V usage is TRBV12-3 or TRBV12-4 and J usage is TRBJ1-6; D remains ambiguous. The CDR3 loop spans 17 amino acids. This CDR3 reads CASSFPAASSYNSPLRF. CDR3 in DNA: TGTGCCAGCAGTTTTCCCGCGGCGAGCTCCTATAATTCACCCCTCCGCTTT.

The J gene is TRBJ2-7, the V gene TRBV7-9, with D unresolved. This CDR3 is built from 13 residues. Looked up from germline, CDR1 is SEHNR and CDR2 is FQNEAQ (reference sequence). The V end lost 1 base, the J end lost 3 bases, and 7 bases lay between the germline ends. The CDR3 protein is CASSLDSYYEQYF. The CDR3 nucleotides read TGTGCCAGCAGCTTAGACAGTTACTACGAGCAGTACTTC.

A word on this clonotype: A much larger clonotype is one base distant, so this may be a read error. The chain carries TRBV19 and TRBJ2-7; D is unresolved. Germline V gene data show CDR1 as LNHDA and CDR2 as SQIVND (reference sequence). V shed 6 bases and J shed 0 bases, with 24 bases lying between them. The CDR3 is made up of 18 amino acids. The CDR3 loop reads CASSQLIPGRINSYEQYF. CDR3 coding DNA: TGTGCCAGTAGCCAACTTATTCCGGGTCGAATAAACTCCTACGAGCAGTACTTC.